The 18 T cell receptor beta chains below come from one sample, sequenced in a study of cytomegalovirus exposure and HLA in healthy donors. The PCR employed 60 Vbeta primers together with 13 Jbeta primers. The assay was immunoSEQ multiplex PCR, and TCRdb's table has in-frame clones only and misses some. The profile covers under 300,000 clones, with 84% appearing a single time and roughly 2% taken by the ten largest. Sequenced sample: PBMCs. These receptor sequences come from a woman between 40 and 50 years old in good health and CMV-seropositive.

The rearrangement joins TRBV15 to TRBJ2-7; TRBD2 matches 8 bases. This CDR3 is built from 17 residues. J was trimmed by 5 bases and V by 0 bases; bases with no gene match: 12. Germline V lookup: CDR1 LNHNV, CDR2 YYDKDF (reference sequence). The CDR3 spells CATSRDPPSGSFHEQYF. The CDR3 region has the DNA TGTGCCACCAGCAGAGATCCCCCCAGCGGGAGCTTCCACGAGCAGTACTTC.

As DNA, the CDR3 is TGTGCCAGCAGCTTAGCGTCGGGACAGGGGGCGATCTACTATGGCTACACCTTC. Residues: CASSLASGQGAIYYGYTF. The genes are TRBV7-2 and TRBJ1-2, with 12 bases matching TRBD1. V was pared by 0 bases and J by 3 bases, with 8 bases of the junction left unmatched. Germline V lookup: CDR1 SGHTA, CDR2 FQGNSA. This CDR3 is built from 18 residues.

This clone was detected a few times. The chain joins TRBV6-1 to TRBJ1-2; 10 bases match TRBD1. In germline, CDR1 is MNHNS, CDR2 SASEGT. After removal of 5 bases from V and 7 bases from J, the junction contained 7 bases not matched to a gene. CDR3 length: 14 amino acids. The CDR3: CASSRDRGEGGYTF. In nucleotides, the CDR3 is TGTGCCAGCAGTAGGGACAGGGGTGAAGGTGGCTACACCTTC.

This sequence joins TRBV30 and TRBJ2-3; TRBD2 matches 14 bases. The V gene's germline CDR1 is GTSNPN and CDR2 SVGIG (reference sequence). This CDR3 is built from 17 residues. Losses at the gene ends were 1 base for V and 0 bases for J; bases not matched to a gene: 3. CDR3 nucleotide sequence: TGTGCCTGGAGTGCCGGACTAGCGGGAGGCAGCACAGATACGCAGTATTTT. This sequence encodes CAWSAGLAGGSTDTQYF.

This clone came up once. At one of its ends the junction is not consistent with the germline gene, which may arise from a read error. The chain is built from TRBV7-9 and TRBJ2-7, with 8 bases lining up with TRBD1. The CDR3 totals 15 residues. Germline loops: CDR1 SEHNR, CDR2 FQNEAQ (reference sequence). CDR3 sequence (DNA): TGTTCCAGCAGCGCGGACAGGGATGCAGCCTACGAGCAGTACTTC. Amino acids: CSSSADRDAAYEQYF.

This chain joins TRBV5-1 and TRBJ2-2, with 10 bases aligning to TRBD1. The CDR3 length is 15 residues. Germline CDR1 and CDR2: SGHRS and YFSETQ. After removal of 4 bases from V and 6 bases from J, the junction contained 6 bases not matched to a gene. The CDR3 nucleotides are TGCGCCAGCAGCAGTACCGGGACAGGGGCCGGGGAGCTGTTTTTT. Encoded protein: CASSSTGTGAGELFF.

V and J are TRBV6-5 and TRBJ1-5, with D perhaps matching TRBD1 (6 bases). The CDR3 has 15 amino acids. The germline gives CDR1 MNHEY, CDR2 SVGAGI. V dropped 6 bases and J dropped 7 bases, with 19 bases sitting between them. CDR3 in amino acids: CASSAGTRDGQPQHF. In nucleotides, the CDR3 is TGTGCCAGCAGCGCCGGGACACGGGATGGGCAGCCCCAGCATTTT.

Notes on this clone: Sequence at one end of the junction differs from germline and may be a read error. This chain links TRBV10-3 with TRBJ1-5; 8 bases are shared with TRBD1. CDR3 length equals 15 residues. Germline V CDR1 and CDR2: ENHRY, SYGVKD. CDR3 region: CATSPGQASNQPQHF. CDR3 in DNA: TGTGCCACCAGTCCGGGACAGGCTAGCAATCAGCCCCAGCATTTT.

The chain uses TRBV19 and TRBJ1-5; a weak D match, TRBD1 (6 bases). Between the trimmed V and J ends, which lost 7 bases and 2 bases, there was a span of 18 bases. Germline loops: CDR1 LNHDA, CDR2 SQIVND (reference sequence). This CDR3 is 16 amino acids long. Here the CDR3 DNA reads TGTGCCAGTAAGGGCCTCCAGGGGCAAGGCAATCAGCCCCAGCATTTT. This encodes CASKGLQGQGNQPQHF.

This clone was counted a few times. The chain recombines TRBV11-2 with TRBJ2-7; a weak D match, TRBD2 (5 bases). The CDR3 consists of 17 residues. Looked up from germline, CDR1 is SGHAT and CDR2 is FQNNGV. Trimming removed 4 bases from V and 3 bases from J, with 22 bases in between. The DNA for the CDR3 is TGTGCCAGCAGCTCGAGATCCGGGCGGGCCCTGGGCTACGAGCAGTACTTC. This translates into CASSSRSGRALGYEQYF.

The chain recombines TRBV18 with TRBJ1-3, with D tentatively TRBD1 (5 bases). The CDR3 is 15 residues long. Deletions cut 0 bases from V and 0 bases from J, with 6 bases between. CDR1 is KGHSH, CDR2 LQKENI, per germline. The CDR3 DNA is TGTGCCAGCTCACCACCGACAGCCTCTGGAAACACCATATATTTT. It translates to CASSPPTASGNTIYF. The full variable domain, rest sourced from reference TRBV18 and TRBJ1-3, is NAGVMQNPRHLVRRRGQEARLRCSPMKGHSHVYWYRQLPEEGLKFMVYLQKENIIDESGMPKERFSAEFPKEGPSILRIQQVVRGDSAAYFCASSPPTASGNTIYFGEGSWLTVV.

This clone was recorded a few times. The rearrangement uses TRBV28 and TRBJ1-6; D gene uncertain. CDR1 is MDHEN and CDR2 is SYDVKM in the germline V gene. The V end was cut by 5 bases, the J end by 4 bases, with 24 bases between. The CDR3 length is 19 residues. The CDR3 spells CASSTEAAVGERYNSPLHF. CDR3 coding DNA: TGTGCCAGCAGTACCGAAGCTGCGGTCGGGGAAAGGTATAATTCACCCCTCCACTTT.

The CDR3 reads CASNPRTTILAQYF. As DNA, the CDR3 is TGTGCCAGCAACCCCCGGACAACCATACTCGCGCAGTATTTT. The V gene is TRBV28, the J gene TRBJ2-3; D may be TRBD1 (5 bases). The germline gives CDR1 MDHEN, CDR2 SYDVKM. The CDR3 is 14 amino acids. Deletions cut 7 bases from V and 10 bases from J, with 21 bases between.

The chain links TRBV7-2 to TRBJ1-1; 8 bases are shared with TRBD1. The V segment lost 4 bases and the J segment 5 bases; nucleotides outside the gene matches: 9. Germline V gene data show CDR1 as SGHTA and CDR2 as FQGNSA. The CDR3 has 15 residues. For the CDR3, the DNA is TGTGCCAGCAGCTCTTCACAGGGGGTAGTGACTGAAGCTTTCTTT. It encodes CASSSSQGVVTEAFF.

The rearrangement uses TRBV6-5 and TRBJ2-7, with 9 positions matching TRBD2. The CDR3 runs to 15 residues. Trimming took 2 bases from V and 5 from J; bases not matched to a gene: 7. Germline V CDR1 and CDR2: MNHEY, SVGAGI. This chain's CDR3 is CASSYPGLAIHEQYF. The CDR3 region has the DNA TGTGCCAGCAGTTACCCGGGACTAGCTATACACGAGCAGTACTTC.

This chain uses TRBV6-5 with TRBJ2-7; 10 bases fit TRBD1. Per the germline V gene, CDR1 is MNHEY and CDR2 is SVGAGI. Unmatched junction bases numbered 10, after V lost 6 bases and J lost 5 bases. The CDR3 consists of 15 residues. CDR3 in amino acids: CASRVAGTGVNEQYF. The CDR3 DNA follows: TGTGCCAGCAGAGTAGCCGGGACAGGGGTGAACGAGCAGTACTTC.

The V gene is TRBV19, the J gene TRBJ2-1, with a possible D match to TRBD1 (7 bases). The CDR3 has 15 amino acids. Germline-derived CDR1 and CDR2 are LNHDA and SQIVND (reference sequence). V lost 3 bases and J lost 6, with 15 bases in between. In DNA, the CDR3 is TGTGCCAGTAGTATCGAGGGCCAGGGGGGCAATGAGCAGTTCTTC. Protein: CASSIEGQGGNEQFF.

This clone came up once. The rearrangement joins TRBV28 to TRBJ2-5, with 8 bases lining up with TRBD2. The assigned J gene may be wrong: the sequence end matches TRBJ2-7 better. Germline V gives CDR1 MDHEN, CDR2 SYDVKM. The CDR3 has 12 amino acids. CDR3 amino acids: CASTSGGLEQYF. The CDR3 bases are TGTGCCAGCACCTCGGGGGGGCTCGAGCAGTACTTC.